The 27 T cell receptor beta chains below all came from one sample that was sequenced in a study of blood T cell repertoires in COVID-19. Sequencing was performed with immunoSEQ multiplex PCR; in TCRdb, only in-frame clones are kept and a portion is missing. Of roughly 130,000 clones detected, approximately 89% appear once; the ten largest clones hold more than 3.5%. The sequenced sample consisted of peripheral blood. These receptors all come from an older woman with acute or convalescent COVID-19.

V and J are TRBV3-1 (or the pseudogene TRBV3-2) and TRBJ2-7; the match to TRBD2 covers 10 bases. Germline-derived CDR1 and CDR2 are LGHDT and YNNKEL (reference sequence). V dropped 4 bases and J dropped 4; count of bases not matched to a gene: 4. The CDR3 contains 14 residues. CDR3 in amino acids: CASSPSGRGYEQYV. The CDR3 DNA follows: TGTGCCAGCAGCCCTAGCGGGAGAGGATACGAGCAGTACGTC.

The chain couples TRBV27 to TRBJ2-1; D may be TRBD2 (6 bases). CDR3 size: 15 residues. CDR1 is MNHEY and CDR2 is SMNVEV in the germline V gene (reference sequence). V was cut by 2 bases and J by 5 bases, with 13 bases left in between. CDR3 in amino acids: CASSLRSGTHNEQFF. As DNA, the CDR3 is TGTGCCAGCAGTTTACGTAGCGGAACCCACAATGAGCAGTTCTTC.

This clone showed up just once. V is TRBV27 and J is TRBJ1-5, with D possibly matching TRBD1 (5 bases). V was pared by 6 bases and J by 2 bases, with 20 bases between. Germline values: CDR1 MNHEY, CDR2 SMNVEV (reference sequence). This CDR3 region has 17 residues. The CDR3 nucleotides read TGTGCCAGCAGCAGAGTCGGACCCCAAGGGGGCAATCAGCCCCAGCATTTT. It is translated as CASSRVGPQGGNQPQHF.

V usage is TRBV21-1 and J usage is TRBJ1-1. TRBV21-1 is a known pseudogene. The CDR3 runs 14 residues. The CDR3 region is CASSKKGGRTEAFF. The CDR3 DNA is TGTGCCAGCAGCAAAAAGGGAGGGAGAACTGAAGCTTTCTTT.

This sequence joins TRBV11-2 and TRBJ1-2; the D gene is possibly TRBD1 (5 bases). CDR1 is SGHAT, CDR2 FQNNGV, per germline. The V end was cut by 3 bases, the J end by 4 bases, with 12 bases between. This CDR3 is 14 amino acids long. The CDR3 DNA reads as TGTGCCAGCAGCTTGGGGGGGGTGTCCTATGGCTACACCTTC. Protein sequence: CASSLGGVSYGYTF.

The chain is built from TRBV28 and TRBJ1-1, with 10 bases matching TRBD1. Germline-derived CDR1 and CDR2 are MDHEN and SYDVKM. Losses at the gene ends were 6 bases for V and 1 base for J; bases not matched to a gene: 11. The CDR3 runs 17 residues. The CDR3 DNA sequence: TGTGCCAGCAGGGAGGACAGGGGGTTGCGGGGGAACACTGAAGCTTTCTTT. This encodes CASREDRGLRGNTEAFF. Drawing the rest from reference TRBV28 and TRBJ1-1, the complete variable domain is DVKVTQSSRYLVKRTGEKVFLECVQDMDHENMFWYRQDPGLGLRLIYFSYDVKMKEKGDIPEGYSVSREKKERFSLILESASTNQTSMYLCASREDRGLRGNTEAFFGQGTRLTVV.

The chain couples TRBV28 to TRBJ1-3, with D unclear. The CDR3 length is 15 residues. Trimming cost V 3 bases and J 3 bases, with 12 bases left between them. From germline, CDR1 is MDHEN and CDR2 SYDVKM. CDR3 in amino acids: CASSFRESRGNTIYF. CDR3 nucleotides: TGTGCCAGCAGTTTCCGGGAAAGTCGTGGAAACACCATATATTTT. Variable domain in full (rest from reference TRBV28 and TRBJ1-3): DVKVTQSSRYLVKRTGEKVFLECVQDMDHENMFWYRQDPGLGLRLIYFSYDVKMKEKGDIPEGYSVSREKKERFSLILESASTNQTSMYLCASSFRESRGNTIYFGEGSWLTVV.

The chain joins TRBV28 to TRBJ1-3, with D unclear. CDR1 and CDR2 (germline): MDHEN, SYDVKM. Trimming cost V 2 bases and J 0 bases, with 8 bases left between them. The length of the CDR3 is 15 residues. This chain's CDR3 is CASSLAVGSGNTIYF. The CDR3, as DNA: TGTGCCAGCAGTTTAGCGGTGGGCTCTGGAAACACCATATATTTT.

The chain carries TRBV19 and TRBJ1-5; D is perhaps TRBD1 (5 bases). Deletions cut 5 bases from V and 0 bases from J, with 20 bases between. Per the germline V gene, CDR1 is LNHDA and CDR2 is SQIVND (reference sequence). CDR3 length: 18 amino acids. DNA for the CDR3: TGTGCCAGTAGTTATCCAGGGCTCCGGCGTTATAGCAATCAGCCCCAGCATTTT. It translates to CASSYPGLRRYSNQPQHF.

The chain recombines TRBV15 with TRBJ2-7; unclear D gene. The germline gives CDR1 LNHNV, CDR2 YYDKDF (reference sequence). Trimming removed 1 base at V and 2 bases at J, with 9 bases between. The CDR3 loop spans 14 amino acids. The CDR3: CATSRGLPPYEQYF. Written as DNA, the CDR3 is TGTGCCACCAGCAGAGGACTGCCACCCTACGAGCAGTACTTC. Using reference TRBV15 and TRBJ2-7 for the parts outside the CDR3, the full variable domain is DAMVIQNPRYQVTQFGKPVTLSCSQTLNHNVMYWYQQKSSQAPKLLFHYYDKDFNNEADTPDNFQSRRPNTSFCFLDIRSPGLGDTAMYLCATSRGLPPYEQYFGPGTRLTVT.

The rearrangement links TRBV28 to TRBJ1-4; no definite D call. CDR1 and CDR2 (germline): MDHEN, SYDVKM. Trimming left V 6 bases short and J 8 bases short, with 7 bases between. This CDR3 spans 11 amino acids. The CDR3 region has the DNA TGTGCCAGCAGCGAGTGGGAAAAACTGTTTTTT. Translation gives CASSEWEKLFF.

The DNA of the CDR3 is TGTGCCAGCAGCTTGAATCAGGGTCAGCCCCAGCATTTT. Encoded protein: CASSLNQGQPQHF. The V and J genes are TRBV7-3 and TRBJ1-5; possible D gene TRBD1, 5 bases. The CDR3 contains 13 residues. Germline CDR1 is SGHTA and CDR2 is FQGTGA. The germline V and J ends were trimmed by 3 bases and 6 bases, with 9 bases remaining between them.

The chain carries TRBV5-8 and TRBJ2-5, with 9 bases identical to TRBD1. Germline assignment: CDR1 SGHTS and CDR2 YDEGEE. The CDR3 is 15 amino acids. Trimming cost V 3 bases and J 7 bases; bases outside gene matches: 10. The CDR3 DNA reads TGTGCCAGCAGCTCGGGACAGGGAGCCAGGGGGACCCAGTACTTC. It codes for CASSSGQGARGTQYF.

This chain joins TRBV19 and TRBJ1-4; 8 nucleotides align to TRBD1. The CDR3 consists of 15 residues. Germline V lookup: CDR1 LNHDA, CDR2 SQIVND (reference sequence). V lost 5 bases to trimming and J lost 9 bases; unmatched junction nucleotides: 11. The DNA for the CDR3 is TGTGCCAGTAGTGCAAGTCAGGGGGCCCCAAAAAAACTGTTTTTT. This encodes CASSASQGAPKKLFF.

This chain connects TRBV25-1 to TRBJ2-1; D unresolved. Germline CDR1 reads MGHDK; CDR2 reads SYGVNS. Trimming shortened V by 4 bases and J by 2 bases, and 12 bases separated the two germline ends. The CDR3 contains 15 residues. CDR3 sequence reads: CASSGDRVPYNEQFF. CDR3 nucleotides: TGTGCCAGCAGTGGCGATCGGGTACCCTACAATGAGCAGTTCTTC.

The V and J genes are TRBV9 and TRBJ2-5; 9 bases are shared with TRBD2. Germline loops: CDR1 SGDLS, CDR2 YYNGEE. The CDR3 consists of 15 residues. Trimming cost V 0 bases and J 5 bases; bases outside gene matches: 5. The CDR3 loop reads CASSVGGRGAETQYF. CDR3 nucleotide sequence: TGTGCCAGCAGCGTAGGCGGGAGGGGGGCCGAGACCCAGTACTTC.

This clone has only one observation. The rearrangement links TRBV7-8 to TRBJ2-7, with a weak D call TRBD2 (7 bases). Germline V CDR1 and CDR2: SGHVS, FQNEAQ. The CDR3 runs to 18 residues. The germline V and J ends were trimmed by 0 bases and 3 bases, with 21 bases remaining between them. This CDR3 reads CASSLAPRSPGGGYEQYF. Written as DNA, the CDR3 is TGTGCCAGCAGCTTAGCCCCGCGATCCCCGGGGGGCGGCTACGAGCAGTACTTC.

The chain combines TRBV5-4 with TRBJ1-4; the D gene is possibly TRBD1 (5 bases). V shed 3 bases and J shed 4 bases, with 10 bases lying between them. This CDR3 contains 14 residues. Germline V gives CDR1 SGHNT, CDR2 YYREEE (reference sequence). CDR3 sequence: CASSSTAVNEKLFF. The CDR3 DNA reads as TGTGCCAGCAGCTCGACAGCCGTTAATGAAAAACTGTTTTTT.

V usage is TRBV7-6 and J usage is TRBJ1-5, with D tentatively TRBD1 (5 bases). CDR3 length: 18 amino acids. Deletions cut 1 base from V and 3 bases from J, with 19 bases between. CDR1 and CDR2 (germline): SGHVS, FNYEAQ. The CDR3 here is CASSLGPSGGLNNQPQHF. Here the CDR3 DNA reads TGTGCCAGCAGCTTAGGCCCCTCGGGGGGACTCAACAATCAGCCCCAGCATTTT.

The CDR3 loop is CASSQEATGELFF. The CDR3 bases are TGTGCCAGCAGCCAAGAGGCTACCGGGGAGCTGTTTTTT. The rearrangement uses TRBV14 and TRBJ2-2; D remains ambiguous. The CDR3 has 13 amino acids. Per the germline V gene, CDR1 is SGHDN and CDR2 is FVKESK. Deletions cut 0 bases from V and 5 bases from J, with 4 bases between.

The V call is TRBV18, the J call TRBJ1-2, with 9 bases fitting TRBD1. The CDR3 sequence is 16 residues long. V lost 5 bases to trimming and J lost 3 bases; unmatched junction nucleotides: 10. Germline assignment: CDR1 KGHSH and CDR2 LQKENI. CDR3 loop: CASSVLTGGADYGYTF. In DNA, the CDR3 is TGTGCCAGCTCAGTACTTACAGGGGGCGCGGACTATGGCTACACCTTC.

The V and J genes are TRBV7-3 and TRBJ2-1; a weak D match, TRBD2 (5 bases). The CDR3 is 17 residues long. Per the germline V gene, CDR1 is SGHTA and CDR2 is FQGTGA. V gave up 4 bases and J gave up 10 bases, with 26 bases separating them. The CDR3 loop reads CASSSRGPGPVPEEQFF. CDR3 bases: TGTGCCAGCAGCTCCAGAGGGCCCGGCCCCGTTCCTGAAGAGCAGTTCTTC.

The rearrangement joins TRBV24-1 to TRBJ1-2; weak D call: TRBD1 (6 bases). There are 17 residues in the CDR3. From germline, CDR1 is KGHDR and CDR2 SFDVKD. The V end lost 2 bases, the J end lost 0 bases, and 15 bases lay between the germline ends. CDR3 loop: CATSDSTRGGSNYGYTF. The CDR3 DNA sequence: TGTGCCACCAGTGATTCAACCAGAGGGGGATCTAACTATGGCTACACCTTC.

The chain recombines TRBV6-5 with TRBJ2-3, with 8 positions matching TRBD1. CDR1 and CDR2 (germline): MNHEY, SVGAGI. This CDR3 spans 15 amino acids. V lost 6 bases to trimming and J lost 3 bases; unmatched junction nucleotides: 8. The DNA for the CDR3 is TGTGCCAGCAGCGCCCGACAGGGGAAAACAGATACGCAGTATTTT. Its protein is CASSARQGKTDTQYF.

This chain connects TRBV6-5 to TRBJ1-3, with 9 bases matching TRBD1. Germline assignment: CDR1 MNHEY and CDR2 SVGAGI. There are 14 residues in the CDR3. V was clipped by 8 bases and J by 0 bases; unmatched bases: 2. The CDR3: CASGTGSSGNTIYF. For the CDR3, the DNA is TGTGCCAGCGGGACAGGGAGCTCTGGAAACACCATATATTTT.

The CDR3 sequence is CASSTSGTGLNQPQHF. CDR3 bases: TGTGCCAGTAGTACGTCCGGGACAGGGTTAAACCAGCCCCAGCATTTT. J is TRBJ1-5 and V is TRBV19; TRBD1 matches at 9 bases. The CDR3 loop spans 16 amino acids. Germline-derived CDR1 and CDR2 are LNHDA and SQIVND (reference sequence). Unmatched junction bases numbered 11, after V lost 4 bases and J lost 7 bases.

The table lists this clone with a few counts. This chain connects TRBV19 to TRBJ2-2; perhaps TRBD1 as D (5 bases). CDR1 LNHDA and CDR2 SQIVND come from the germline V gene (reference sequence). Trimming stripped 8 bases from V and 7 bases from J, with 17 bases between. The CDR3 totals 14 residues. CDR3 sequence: CASRASGRGGELFF. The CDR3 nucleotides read TGTGCCAGTCGGGCGTCCGGTAGGGGCGGGGAGCTGTTTTTT.